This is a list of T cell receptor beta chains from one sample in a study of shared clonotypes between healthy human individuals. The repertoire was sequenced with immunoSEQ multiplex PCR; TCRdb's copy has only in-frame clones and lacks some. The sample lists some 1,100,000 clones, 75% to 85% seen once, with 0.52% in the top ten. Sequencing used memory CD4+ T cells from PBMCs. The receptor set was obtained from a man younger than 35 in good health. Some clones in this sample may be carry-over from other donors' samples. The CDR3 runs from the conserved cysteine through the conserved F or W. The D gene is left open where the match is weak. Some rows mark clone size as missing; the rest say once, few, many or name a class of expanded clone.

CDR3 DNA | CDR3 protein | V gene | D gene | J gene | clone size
TGCGCCAGCAGCTTGCTTAGCGGGATAGATGAGCAGTACTTC | CASSLLSGIDEQYF | TRBV5-1 | TRBD2 | TRBJ2-7 | .
TGTGCCAGCAGCGGACGACAGAGGGCCTACGAGCAGTACTTC | CASSGRQRAYEQYF | TRBV7-8 | . | TRBJ2-7 | few
TGTGCCAGCAGTTTGCAGGCGTACTATGGCTACACCTTC | CASSLQAYYGYTF | TRBV28 | . | TRBJ1-2 | .
TGCGCCAGCAGCTTCACAGGGCCGAACACTGAAGCTTTCTTT | CASSFTGPNTEAFF | TRBV5-1 | . | TRBJ1-1 | .
TGTGCCAGTAGTATAACTCCGGGGACGACCCCCAACTATGGCTACACCTTC | CASSITPGTTPNYGYTF | TRBV19 | . | TRBJ1-2 | .
TGTGCCAGCAGTCGACAGGGGAATCTCTACGAGCAGTACTTC | CASSRQGNLYEQYF | TRBV25-1 | TRBD1 | TRBJ2-7 | .
TGTGCCAGTAGTATCCCCGCTGGAAACACCATATATTTT | CASSIPAGNTIYF | TRBV19 | . | TRBJ1-3 | .
TGTGCCAGCAGTTCCCCGGGGAGGGTGGGTGGCTACACCTTC | CASSSPGRVGGYTF | TRBV28 | . | TRBJ1-2 | .
TGTGCCATCAGTGCGGGGGGACAGGGGCCGACTGGGGCCAACGTCCTGACTTTC | CAISAGGQGPTGANVLTF | TRBV10-3 | TRBD1 | TRBJ2-6 | .
TGTGCCAGCAGCGCCGGGACTAGCACCTCCAATGAGCAGTTCTTC | CASSAGTSTSNEQFF | TRBV6-5 | TRBD2 | TRBJ2-1 | .
TGTGCCAGCAGCCAAGTGTCCGGGGGCGAAGGCACTGAAGCTTTCTTT | CASSQVSGGEGTEAFF | TRBV4-2 | . | TRBJ1-1 | .
TGTGCCAGCAGTTACTTTGCCGGGGAGCTGTTTTTT | CASSYFAGELFF | TRBV6-6 | . | TRBJ2-2 | once
TGTGCCAGCAGCTTAAGGAACCAGGGAGGGGACTTC | CASSLRNQGGDF | TRBV7-2 | TRBD2 | TRBJ2-4 | few
TGCGCCAGCAGCTTGGTAGCTGGGGATTATCAGCCCCAGCATTTT | CASSLVAGDYQPQHF | TRBV5-1 | . | TRBJ1-5 | .
TGTGCCAGCAGCCTCGCGACAGGTACCTACGAGCAGTACTTC | CASSLATGTYEQYF | TRBV4-2 | . | TRBJ2-7 | once
TGTGCCAGCAGCCCAACTAGTTCGGGGACTACCGGGGAGCTGTTTTTT | CASSPTSSGTTGELFF | TRBV9 | . | TRBJ2-2 | .
TGTGCCAGCAGCGTAGTGTCCGGGGGTGAGCAGTTCTTC | CASSVVSGGEQFF | TRBV9 | . | TRBJ2-1 | once
TGTGCCATCGGTAGCGGGAGAACCTACGAGCAGTACTTC | CAIGSGRTYEQYF | TRBV10-3 | TRBD2 | TRBJ2-7 | .
TGTGCCACCAGCGTGCGGGGGGCGGGTTATGGCTACACCTTC | CATSVRGAGYGYTF | TRBV15 | . | TRBJ1-2 | .
TGTGCCAGTAGTATATTGCGGGAGTATCTCGGAGGCGGGGAGCTGTTTTTT | CASSILREYLGGGELFF | TRBV19 | TRBD2 | TRBJ2-2 | .
TGTGCCAGCAGTTTTAAGGGCAGGAGCTCCTACGAGCAGTACTTC | CASSFKGRSSYEQYF | TRBV27 | . | TRBJ2-7 | .
TGCGCCAGCAGTCCCGTGGAGAGCACAGATACGCAGTATTTT | CASSPVESTDTQYF | TRBV23-1 | . | TRBJ2-3 | .
TGTGCCAGCAGTGACAGATACCTCACCTTC | CASSDRYLTF | TRBV2 | . | TRBJ1-2 | .
TGCAGCGTGACAGGGAGCACTGAAGCTTTCTTT | CSVTGSTEAFF | TRBV29-1 | TRBD1 | TRBJ1-1 | .
TGTGCCAGCCACCCCCGAACGGGGAATATAGAGACCCAGTACTTC | CASHPRTGNIETQYF | TRBV28 | . | TRBJ2-5 | .
TGTGCCAGCAGCTTAGTTTCCGGGGTTAATGAGCAGTTCTTC | CASSLVSGVNEQFF | TRBV7-3 | . | TRBJ2-1 | once
TGTGCCAGCAGCTTAGTTGTGAACACTGAAGCTTTCTTT | CASSLVVNTEAFF | TRBV7-8 | . | TRBJ1-1 | once
TGTGCCAGCAGCCCCCGACAGGGGAGCTCCTACAATGAGCAGTTCTTC | CASSPRQGSSYNEQFF | TRBV11-2 | TRBD1 | TRBJ2-1 | once
TGTGCCAGCAGTGAAGGGGGCCTTCTCGGGGCCAACGTCCTGACTTTC | CASSEGGLLGANVLTF | TRBV6-1 | . | TRBJ2-6 | .
TGTGCCAGCAGTCCATTACTCGGATCCTATGACAGCCAAGAGACCCAGTACTTC | CASSPLLGSYDSQETQYF | TRBV27 | . | TRBJ2-5 | .
TGTGCCAGCAGCCAACCCCCGGCAGAGACCCAGTACTTC | CASSQPPAETQYF | TRBV6-5 | . | TRBJ2-5 | .
TGTGCCACCAGCAGAGATCGGGGGACTAGCGGACAAGAGACCCAGTACTTC | CATSRDRGTSGQETQYF | TRBV15 | TRBD2 | TRBJ2-5 | .
TGTGCCAGCTCACCCAACAGGGTCGGAATAGGTCAGCCCCAGCATTTT | CASSPNRVGIGQPQHF | TRBV18 | . | TRBJ1-5 | .
TGCGCCAGCAGCTGGAAAGGACAGGGGAACTATGGCTACACCTTC | CASSWKGQGNYGYTF | TRBV5-1 | TRBD1 | TRBJ1-2 | .
TGTGCCAGCAGTCGGGACAGGGGAACCGCCTACGAGCAGTACTTC | CASSRDRGTAYEQYF | TRBV6-1 | TRBD1 | TRBJ2-7 | .
TGTGCCAGTAGCGCCCCGCGAGGGGCTCTAGCTAACTATGGCTACACCTTC | CASSAPRGALANYGYTF | TRBV19 | . | TRBJ1-2 | .
TGTGCCAGCAGCATCGCCGGGACAGGGGGGGTAGGTGGCTACACCTTC | CASSIAGTGGVGGYTF | TRBV21-1 | . | TRBJ1-2 | once
TGTGCCAGTAGTATAGATTCCGGTAGGAGGGAGACCCAGTACTTC | CASSIDSGRRETQYF | TRBV19 | . | TRBJ2-5 | once
TGTGCCAGCAGTTTAGCACCTTCTATATACCCTCTCCACGAGCAGTACTTC | CASSLAPSIYPLHEQYF | TRBV28 | . | TRBJ2-7 | .
TGTGCCAGCAGTGAATGGGGTTACGGTGGCTACACCTTC | CASSEWGYGGYTF | TRBV2 | . | TRBJ1-2 | .
TGTGCCAGCAGCGTCGGGTCGGGCACAGATACGCAGTATTTT | CASSVGSGTDTQYF | TRBV7-2 | . | TRBJ2-3 | .
TGTGCCAGCAGGGTACAGGGCATGAACACTGAAGCTTTCTTT | CASRVQGMNTEAFF | TRBV6-5 | . | TRBJ1-1 | few
TGCGCCAGCAGCCAAGCCCTCACGGAAGAGACCCAGTACTTC | CASSQALTEETQYF | TRBV4-1 | . | TRBJ2-5 | .
TGTGCCAGCAGTCTAAAGGTCGAGTTCGAGCAGTACTTC | CASSLKVEFEQYF | TRBV28 | . | TRBJ2-7 | few
TGCGCCAGCAGCTTAGATTCCAGGGCGAGTGGGTTTGGAAAACTGTTTTTT | CASSLDSRASGFGKLFF | TRBV5-1 | . | TRBJ1-4 | .
TGCGCCAGCAGCCAAGATTTTTGGGCCGGGGAGCTGTTTTTT | CASSQDFWAGELFF | TRBV4-1 | . | TRBJ2-2 | .
TGTGCCAGCAGCCCCGGACAGCTCTACAATGAGCAGTTCTTC | CASSPGQLYNEQFF | TRBV7-2 | . | TRBJ2-1 | .
TGTGCCAGTACTCTCGGACAGCAGTCGGGTGGCTACACCTTC | CASTLGQQSGGYTF | TRBV19 | . | TRBJ1-2 | .
TGTGCCAGCAGCCGATTCTCAACTAATGAAAAACTGTTTTTT | CASSRFSTNEKLFF | TRBV27 | . | TRBJ1-4 | .
TGTGCCAGCAGGGCGACAAGCAGCTCCTACGAGCAGTACTTC | CASRATSSSYEQYF | TRBV6-1 | . | TRBJ2-7 | few
TGTGCCAGCAGGATCAGGGGAAGGGGTGAGGGGCAGTACTTC | CASRIRGRGEGQYF | TRBV6-1 | . | TRBJ2-7 | .
TGTGCCATGGCCCTGGGACTAGCGGGGAACAATGAGCAGTTCTTC | CAMALGLAGNNEQFF | TRBV10-3 | TRBD2 | TRBJ2-1 | .
TGTGCCAGCAGCCAGGGGGAGGCGGGGCAGTACTTC | CASSQGEAGQYF | TRBV4-2 | . | TRBJ2-7 | .
TGCGCCAGCGAAAAAGGGGGCTCGGACACTGAAGCTTTCTTT | CASEKGGSDTEAFF | TRBV5-1 | TRBD1 | TRBJ1-1 | .